The rows below give T cell receptor beta chains drawn from one sample of a study of follicular helper T cells after annual influenza vaccination. Libraries were prepared by immunoSEQ multiplex PCR; TCRdb keeps only in-frame clonotypes and omits some of them. The table has just over 7,000 clones, approximately 88% seen once. This sample comprised CXCR5+ CD38- circulating T follicular helper cells from blood, obtained 7 days after influenza vaccination. These TCRs come from an adult who received the influenza vaccine. Both conserved end residues are part of each CDR3. A D gene is named only where the DNA matches it firmly. Only some rows state a clone size, as once, few, many or a class for expanded clones.

D gene,V gene,J gene,clone size,CDR3 protein,CDR3 DNA
TRBD1,TRBV18,TRBJ1-2,NA,CASSPDRGAGGYTF,TGTGCCAGCTCACCGGACAGGGGGGCAGGTGGCTACACCTTC
NA,TRBV5-1,TRBJ1-1,NA,CASSLEFSLNTEAFF,TGCGCCAGCAGCTTGGAATTCAGTTTGAACACTGAAGCTTTCTTT
NA,TRBV2,TRBJ2-3,NA,CASNLDRYTQYF,TGTGCCAGCAACCTAGACAGGTATACGCAGTATTTT
NA,TRBV7-9,TRBJ1-1,NA,CASSLLTETPPAFF,TGTGCCAGCAGCTTGTTGACAGAAACCCCTCCTGCTTTCTTT
TRBD1,TRBV28,TRBJ2-2,NA,CASSSPGTGGTGELFF,TGTGCCAGCAGTTCACCCGGGACAGGGGGCACCGGGGAGCTGTTTTTT
TRBD1,TRBV5-4,TRBJ1-2,few,CASSRDRVDGYTF,TGTGCCAGCAGCCGAGACAGGGTCGATGGCTACACCTTC
NA,TRBV18,TRBJ2-2,NA,CASSPQGEANTGELFF,TGTGCCAGCTCCCCCCAGGGGGAGGCGAACACCGGGGAGCTGTTTTTT
TRBD2,TRBV6-1,TRBJ2-7,NA,CASNPPGLAGDEQYF,TGTGCCAGCAATCCGCCGGGACTAGCGGGAGATGAGCAGTACTTC
TRBD2,TRBV6-5,TRBJ2-5,NA,CASSTRGGQGETQYF,TGTGCCAGCAGTACGCGGGGGGGGCAGGGAGAGACCCAGTACTTC
TRBD1,TRBV9,TRBJ1-4,few,CASSARTGPNEKLFF,TGTGCCAGCAGCGCCCGGACAGGCCCGAATGAAAAACTGTTTTTT
NA,TRBV12-5,TRBJ1-1,NA,CASGLQSQAAFF,TGTGCTAGTGGTTTGCAGAGTCAGGCCGCTTTCTTT
TRBD1,TRBV7-3,TRBJ2-1,NA,CASSITLRDRHEQFF,TGTGCCAGCAGCATCACGCTCCGGGACAGGCATGAGCAGTTCTTC
NA,TRBV29-1,TRBJ1-1,NA,CSSRPRGDPEAFF,TGCAGCTCGCGACCAAGGGGGGACCCTGAAGCTTTCTTT
NA,TRBV28,TRBJ1-3,NA,CASSSGSLRTIYF,TGTGCCAGCAGTTCAGGGTCCCTGCGCACCATATATTTT
NA,TRBV6-6,TRBJ2-5,NA,CASSKGGATAQETQYF,TGTGCCAGCAGTAAAGGGGGGGCGACTGCTCAAGAGACCCAGTACTTC
NA,TRBV7-2,TRBJ2-2,NA,CASSETAGSKTGELFF,TGTGCCAGCAGCGAGACGGCGGGATCCAAAACCGGGGAGCTGTTTTTT
NA,TRBV28,TRBJ1-5,NA,CASGRGGSNQPQHF,TGTGCCAGCGGCCGAGGGGGGAGCAATCAGCCCCAGCATTTT
TRBD1,TRBV10-2,TRBJ1-2,NA,CASSPGQGAQSNYGYTF,TGCGCCAGCAGCCCGGGACAGGGGGCGCAGAGTAACTATGGCTACACCTTC
TRBD1,TRBV27,TRBJ1-2,NA,CASKTNGQGVNYGYTF,TGTGCCAGCAAAACCAACGGACAGGGTGTCAACTATGGCTACACCTTC
TRBD1,TRBV4-2,TRBJ1-2,NA,CASSPGQDVSYTF,TGTGCCAGCAGCCCGGGACAGGATGTGAGCTACACCTTC
NA,TRBV19,TRBJ2-1,NA,CASSFTGEGYNEQFF,TGTGCCAGTAGTTTCACAGGTGAGGGCTACAATGAGCAGTTCTTC
TRBD1,TRBV6-1,TRBJ1-3,once,CASSVGQGARNTIYF,TGTGCCAGCAGTGTCGGGCAGGGGGCTAGAAACACCATATATTTT
TRBD1,TRBV28,TRBJ1-5,NA,CASSPLDANRGHQPQHF,TGTGCCAGCAGTCCCCTCGACGCCAACAGGGGGCATCAGCCCCAGCATTTT
NA,TRBV19,TRBJ2-6,NA,CASSIIKSSGANVLTF,TGTGCCAGTAGTATTATAAAGAGCTCTGGGGCCAACGTCCTGACTTTC
NA,TRBV15,TRBJ1-5,NA,CATSGEGWQPQHF,TGTGCCACCAGCGGGGAGGGGTGGCAGCCCCAGCATTTT
NA,TRBV5-6,TRBJ2-7,NA,CASRRDPGQLYEQYF,TGTGCCAGCAGGCGCGACCCGGGACAACTATACGAGCAGTACTTC
TRBD1,TRBV5-4,TRBJ1-2,NA,CASNDDRVGGYTF,TGTGCCAGCAACGACGACAGGGTAGGCGGCTACACCTTC
NA,TRBV30,TRBJ1-3,NA,CAWSYKASSGNTIYF,TGTGCCTGGAGTTACAAGGCGAGCTCTGGAAACACCATATATTTT
NA,TRBV18,TRBJ2-2,NA,CASSPRTATGELFF,TGTGCCAGCTCACCACGTACGGCGACCGGGGAGCTGTTTTTT
NA,TRBV4-1,TRBJ2-7,NA,CASSQDFRGNREQYF,TGCGCCAGCAGCCAAGATTTCCGGGGCAATCGCGAGCAGTACTTC
NA,TRBV18,TRBJ1-5,NA,CASSPTGSEQPQHF,TGTGCCAGCTCACCGACAGGATCAGAACAGCCCCAGCATTTT
TRBD1,TRBV7-8,TRBJ1-2,NA,CASSGTGDGYTF,TGTGCCAGCAGTGGGACAGGGGATGGCTACACCTTC
NA,TRBV18,TRBJ2-3,once,CASSRGWLSGDTQYF,TGTGCCAGCTCGAGAGGGTGGCTCTCCGGAGATACGCAGTATTTT
NA,TRBV28,TRBJ1-3,NA,CASRPEAGPAGNTIYF,TGTGCCAGCAGACCGGAGGCGGGGCCCGCTGGAAACACCATATATTTT
NA,TRBV5-1,TRBJ2-5,NA,CASSFSPEETQYF,TGCGCCAGCAGCTTCAGCCCCGAAGAGACCCAGTACTTC
NA,TRBV30,TRBJ1-1,NA,CAWSTRGTSTEAFF,TGTGCCTGGAGTACGAGGGGGACGAGCACTGAAGCTTTCTTT
NA,TRBV11-2,TRBJ2-7,NA,CASSLYRAGEQYF,TGTGCCAGCAGCTTATATAGGGCGGGGGAGCAGTACTTC
NA,TRBV19,TRBJ2-7,NA,CASSMPTTLISREQYF,TGTGCCAGTAGTATGCCTACCACCCTAATTTCGCGAGAGCAGTACTTC
NA,TRBV27,TRBJ2-7,NA,CASSLDNKVTEQYF,TGTGCCAGCAGTTTAGATAATAAGGTTACCGAGCAGTACTTC
NA,TRBV4-2,TRBJ1-2,NA,CASSQVRQDTYGYTF,TGTGCCAGCAGCCAAGTACGACAGGATACCTATGGCTACACCTTC
NA,TRBV10-1,TRBJ2-5,few,CASSRGARETQYF,TGCGCCAGCAGTAGGGGGGCGAGAGAGACCCAGTACTTC
NA,TRBV11-2,TRBJ1-1,few,CASSPRQGRTEAFF,TGTGCCAGCAGCCCTCGGCAGGGGAGGACTGAAGCTTTCTTT
TRBD2,TRBV29-1,TRBJ2-7,NA,CSIRSGSSEQYF,TGCAGCATCCGGAGCGGGAGTTCCGAGCAGTACTTC
TRBD1,TRBV5-1,TRBJ2-1,few,CASSVQGLDEQFF,TGCGCCAGCAGCGTACAGGGGCTGGATGAGCAGTTCTTC
NA,TRBV27,TRBJ2-7,NA,CASSPTENYEQYF,TGTGCCAGCAGTCCGACAGAGAACTACGAGCAGTACTTC
TRBD2,TRBV11-2,TRBJ2-1,NA,CASSAAGRGASGGYNEQFF,TGTGCCAGCAGCGCAGCGGGGAGAGGGGCTAGCGGGGGATACAATGAGCAGTTCTTC
TRBD1,TRBV28,TRBJ1-3,NA,CASSPQGASGNTIYF,TGTGCCAGCAGTCCCCAGGGGGCGTCTGGAAACACCATATATTTT
TRBD2,TRBV11-2,TRBJ2-1,NA,CASSLGVGGYNEQFF,TGTGCCAGCAGCCTCGGCGTGGGGGGGTACAATGAGCAGTTCTTC
NA,TRBV5-1,TRBJ1-2,NA,CASSLGTPSGYTF,TGCGCCAGCAGCCTAGGGACCCCGAGTGGCTACACCTTC